These 3 T cell receptor beta chains originate from one sample sequenced in a study of PD-L1 blockade in urothelial cancer (dated by TCRdb to about 2017). The protocol used for the library was the immunoSEQ multiplex PCR assay. TCRdb mirrors the immuneACCESS table, restricted to in-frame sequences. Some clones are absent from its copies; in checked studies, under half trace to an unresolved V gene, and the reason for the others is unknown. This sample gives some 87,000 clones in total; more than 75% of them show up just once. Roughly 2% of the sample is taken by the ten largest. The time point label for this specimen denotes: pretreatment peripheral blood. The source was PBMCs, collected around atezolizumab (anti-PD-L1) treatment. These receptors all come from a man aged 55 to 70 with urothelial cancer.

J is TRBJ1-2 and V is TRBV10-3; D is unclear. With 7 bases removed from V and 0 bases from J, the gap between germline ends came to 12 bases. This CDR3 comprises 14 residues. Germline CDR1 reads ENHRY; CDR2 reads SYGVKD. CDR3 residues: CAITGEGTNYGYTF. In DNA form, the CDR3 reads TGTGCCATCACGGGAGAGGGTACTAACTATGGCTACACCTTC.

This clone appeared a single time. V usage is TRBV6-1 and J usage is TRBJ1-2; 8 bases agree with TRBD1. CDR1 and CDR2 (germline): MNHNS, SASEGT. Trimming took 8 bases from V and 8 from J; bases not matched to a gene: 16. The CDR3 consists of 15 residues. The CDR3 sequence: CASSTETWTGSGYTF. CDR3 nucleotides: TGTGCCAGCTCAACCGAAACCTGGACAGGGTCCGGCTACACCTTC.

The chain combines TRBV6-4 with TRBJ2-3; the D gene is possibly TRBD2 (6 bases). Germline assignment: CDR1 MRHNA and CDR2 SNTAGT. CDR3 length: 16 residues. V was cut by 8 bases and J by 0 bases, with 18 bases left in between. CDR3 amino acids: CASAKDWGESTDTQYF. The CDR3, as DNA: TGTGCCAGCGCTAAGGATTGGGGGGAGAGCACAGATACGCAGTATTTT.